The 25 T cell receptor beta chains presented below share a single source sample, sequenced in a study of T cell repertoires in cytomegalovirus infection. The antigens for these receptors are not known. TCRdb reanalysed the reads using MiXCR and keeps one entry per CDR3 protein. The sample lists roughly 990,000 distinct CDR3 sequences; around 30% were seen once. The material was cultured CD8+ T cells from PBMCs, obtained from culture after CMV antigen stimulation. These TCRs come from a human donor in good health (CMV status not recorded). Some clones in this sample may be carry-over from other donors' samples.

This clonotype has a handful of counts. This chain joins TRBV20-1 and TRBJ1-1; maybe TRBD1 (5 bases). This CDR3 comprises 17 residues. The germline V and J ends were trimmed by 4 bases and 4 bases, with 25 bases remaining between them. The germline gives CDR1 DFQATT, CDR2 SNEGSKA (reference sequence). DNA for the CDR3: TGCAGTGCTACTACCTATCGCAGGGAGATGGAGGTCACTGAAGCTTTCTTT. It translates to CSATTYRREMEVTEAFF.

Comment on this clonotype: At one boundary the junction diverges from the germline segment, which might be a read error. The gene calls are TRBV7-4 and TRBJ2-5; the match to TRBD1 covers 9 bases. This CDR3 has 15 residues. From germline, CDR1 is SGHVT and CDR2 SQSDAQ. The CDR3 bases are TGTGCCAGCAGCCTCACGGGACAGGGCCCAGAGCCCCAGTACTTC. Protein sequence: CASSLTGQGPEPQYF.

The V call is TRBV10-3, the J call TRBJ1-1; D is ambiguous. This CDR3 is 13 amino acids long. V was cut by 3 bases and J by 1 base, with 6 bases left in between. The V gene's germline CDR1 is ENHRY and CDR2 SYGVKD. In DNA, the CDR3 is TGTGCCATCAGTGATGAGAGGAACACTGAAGCTTTCTTT. It is translated as CAISDERNTEAFF.

This clonotype was recorded a few times. This chain uses TRBV6-2 or TRBV6-3 with TRBJ2-5; unclear D gene. The germline V gene encodes CDR1 MNHEY and CDR2 SVGEGT. Trimming shortened V by 10 bases and J by 4 bases, and 10 bases separated the two germline ends. CDR3 length: 11 amino acids. The CDR3 sequence: CATGQIETQYF. The CDR3 DNA sequence: TGTGCCACAGGCCAGATAGAGACCCAGTACTTC.

This clonotype was detected a few times. The chain employs TRBV6-2 or TRBV6-3 and TRBJ2-1; tentative D call: TRBD2 (6 bases). V was shortened by 6 bases and J by 7 bases, with 13 bases between the two germline ends. The CDR3 sequence is 13 residues long. Germline CDR1 reads MNHEY; CDR2 reads SVGEGT. The CDR3 DNA reads TGTGCCAGCAGGGGAGGCCCGGGGAATGAGCAGTTCTTC. Translating it yields CASRGGPGNEQFF.

This clonotype was observed many times. Here the CDR3 DNA reads TGTGCCAGCAGTTACCCGGGGGTACGCACAGATACGCAGTATTTT. This encodes CASSYPGVRTDTQYF. V is TRBV7-2 and J is TRBJ2-3, with D tentatively TRBD2 (6 bases). From germline, CDR1 is SGHTA and CDR2 FQGNSA. Between the trimmed V and J ends, which lost 6 bases and 1 base, there was a span of 14 bases. CDR3 length equals 15 residues.

The chain recombines TRBV4-2 with TRBJ2-1; D may be TRBD1 or TRBD2 (5 bases each). Germline V gene lookup returns CDR1 LGHNA and CDR2 YNFKEQ. The CDR3 loop spans 16 amino acids. V was pared by 0 bases and J by 10 bases, with 19 bases between. The CDR3 DNA follows: TGTGCCAGCAGCCAAGATGGGAAGGGTGGGGGTTGGGAGCAGTTCTTC. This translates into CASSQDGKGGGWEQFF.

The V and J genes are TRBV12-3 or TRBV12-4 and TRBJ1-4; D gene ambiguous. V lost 6 bases, J lost 7 bases, and 24 bases lay in between. The CDR3 consists of 17 residues. Here the CDR3 DNA reads TGTGCCAGCAGCTTAATGAAGGAAATTAAAGTGGTTGAAAAACTGTTTTTT. Amino acid sequence: CASSLMKEIKVVEKLFF.

This clonotype has a handful of counts. This rearrangement joins TRBV27 to TRBJ1-2; D uncertain. This CDR3 is 14 amino acids long. Germline CDR1 is MNHEY and CDR2 is SMNVEV (reference sequence). Trimming took 4 bases from V and 7 from J, leaving 16 bases between them. This CDR3 is CASSSIGQEFGYTF. The CDR3 bases are TGTGCCAGCAGTTCTATTGGCCAGGAGTTTGGCTACACCTTC.

This clonotype has just one count. This sequence joins TRBV29-1 and TRBJ2-1, with D possibly TRBD2 on 6 matching bases. The V end lost 8 bases, the J end lost 4 bases, and 18 bases lay between the germline ends. The CDR3 length is 14 residues. CDR1 SQVTM and CDR2 ANQGSEA come from the germline V gene. Here the CDR3 reads CSSLGQGLYNEQFF. The CDR3, as DNA: TGCAGCTCATTAGGGCAGGGACTTTACAATGAGCAGTTCTTC.

The rearrangement uses TRBV12-3 or TRBV12-4 and TRBJ1-3; possible D gene TRBD1, 5 bases. The CDR3 sequence is 18 residues long. Trimming stripped 7 bases from V and 0 bases from J, with 22 bases between. CDR3 residues: CASTFLVGYRSSGNTIYF. CDR3 coding DNA: TGTGCCAGCACCTTCCTTGTTGGATACAGGAGCTCTGGAAACACCATATATTTT.

The chain carries TRBV27 and TRBJ2-7; no clear D gene. CDR3 size: 16 residues. Trimming removed 0 bases from V and 3 bases from J, with 15 bases in between. Germline V gene data show CDR1 as MNHEY and CDR2 as SMNVEV (reference sequence). The CDR3 loop reads CASSLSSYSVGYEQYF. The CDR3 bases are TGTGCCAGCAGTTTATCCTCGTACAGCGTAGGCTACGAGCAGTACTTC.

The chain has TRBV3-1 and TRBJ2-4; D is uncertain. V was trimmed by 1 base and J by 1 base, leaving 11 bases between them. This CDR3 is 16 amino acids long. In germline, CDR1 is LGHDT, CDR2 YNNKEL (reference sequence). CDR3 residues: CASSQVPGRAKNIQYF. CDR3 coding DNA: TGTGCCAGCAGCCAAGTCCCAGGTAGGGCCAAAAACATTCAGTACTTC.

This clonotype showed up just a few times. The chain couples TRBV6-5 to TRBJ1-5; D gene uncertain. The CDR3 is 16 residues long. Trimming shortened V by 0 bases and J by 1 base, and 10 bases separated the two germline ends. Per germline, CDR1 MNHEY and CDR2 SVGAGI. CDR3 sequence reads: CASSYSHRGSNQPQHF. DNA of the CDR3: TGTGCCAGCAGTTACTCACACCGCGGAAGCAATCAGCCCCAGCATTTT.

The chain recombines TRBV4-2 with TRBJ2-3; 13 positions match TRBD2. The CDR3 runs 18 residues. Germline trimming cut 0 bases from V and 4 bases from J; bases unmatched to any gene: 7. CDR1 and CDR2 (germline): LGHNA, YNFKEQ. CDR3 loop: CASSQETSGGAIADTQYF. DNA of the CDR3: TGTGCCAGCAGCCAAGAAACTAGCGGGGGGGCCATCGCAGATACGCAGTATTTT.

This clonotype appeared many times. The chain joins TRBV7-6 to TRBJ2-1; 10 bases map to TRBD1. The CDR3 has 17 residues. V was clipped by 0 bases and J by 6 bases; unmatched bases: 8. Germline V gives CDR1 SGHVS, CDR2 FNYEAQ. As DNA, the CDR3 is TGTGCCAGCAGCTTAGCGTGGTTGGGGACAGGGGCCAATGAGCAGTTCTTC. Protein: CASSLAWLGTGANEQFF.

At least ten counts were recorded for this clonotype. The V gene is TRBV7-9, the J gene TRBJ2-2; D gene unclear. CDR3 length equals 11 residues. Germline V CDR1 and CDR2: SEHNR, FQNEAQ (reference sequence). The ends were cut back, 5 bases at V and 7 bases at J, with 5 bases in the middle. CDR3 nucleotide sequence: TGTGCCAGCAGCCCCAGCGGGGAGCTGTTTTTT. Its protein product is CASSPSGELFF.

The genes are TRBV28 and TRBJ1-2, with D possibly being TRBD1 (5 bases). V was pared by 10 bases and J by 3 bases, with 18 bases between. This CDR3 is built from 14 residues. Germline-derived CDR1 and CDR2 are MDHEN and SYDVKM. The CDR3 DNA sequence: TGTGCCACCTTCAAGCCCCGGGGCTACTATGGCTACACCTTC. Amino acid sequence: CATFKPRGYYGYTF.

This clonotype was counted between two and nine times. The V gene is TRBV7-6, the J gene TRBJ2-3; 15 bases line up with TRBD2. With 3 bases clipped from V and 4 bases from J, the junction kept 8 bases outside the gene matches. This CDR3 has 18 residues. Germline assignment: CDR1 SGHVS and CDR2 FNYEAQ. CDR3: CASSLAGTSGGSADTQYF. The CDR3 DNA reads as TGTGCCAGCAGCTTGGCCGGGACTAGCGGGGGGAGCGCAGATACGCAGTATTTT.

This clonotype was recorded at least ten times. The rearrangement links TRBV7-9 to TRBJ2-4; D is ambiguous. The CDR3 covers 15 residues. CDR1 is SEHNR and CDR2 is FQNEAQ in the germline V gene (reference sequence). V lost 5 bases to trimming and J lost 1 base, with 12 bases between them. CDR3 region: CASSGQLEAKNIQYF. CDR3 coding DNA: TGTGCCAGCAGCGGTCAACTGGAGGCCAAAAACATTCAGTACTTC.

The chain joins TRBV4-1 to TRBJ2-1; D is possibly TRBD1 (5 bases). Trimming removed 4 bases at V and 4 bases at J, with 17 bases between. This CDR3 region has 16 residues. CDR1 is MGHRA, CDR2 YSYEKL, per germline. The CDR3 sequence is CASSPTKGLGYNEQFF. In DNA, the CDR3 is TGCGCCAGCAGCCCAACCAAGGGGCTGGGGTACAATGAGCAGTTCTTC.

This clonotype was counted only a few times. The chain combines TRBV2 with TRBJ2-1, with D unresolved. Trimming pared 11 bases from V and 4 bases from J, leaving 9 bases between. The germline gives CDR1 SNHLY, CDR2 FYNNEI. The CDR3 is made up of 11 amino acids. In DNA form, the CDR3 reads TGTGCCGTTCAGCTTTACAATGAGCAGTTCTTC. Its protein is CAVQLYNEQFF.

This clonotype has a handful of counts. This chain's CDR3 is CASSSRTSPSGQQYV. The CDR3 coding sequence is TGTGCCAGCAGTTCTCGGACTAGCCCGTCGGGACAGCAGTACGTC. This chain connects TRBV6-2 or TRBV6-3 to TRBJ2-7, with TRBD2 matching 8 bases. CDR1 and CDR2 (germline): MNHEY, SVGEGT. The CDR3 has 15 residues. The J segment lost 8 bases and the V segment lost 4 bases, leaving 13 bases of the junction unmatched.

V usage is TRBV18 and J usage is TRBJ1-4, with no clear D. V lost 1 base to trimming and J lost 0 bases, with 9 bases between them. Germline lookup yields CDR1 KGHSH and CDR2 LQKENI. CDR3 length: 16 residues. The CDR3 loop is CASSPRGRATNEKLFF. CDR3 DNA: TGTGCCAGCTCACCACGCGGAAGGGCAACTAATGAAAAACTGTTTTTT. Together with reference TRBV18 and TRBJ1-4, the CDR3 gives the full variable domain: NAGVMQNPRHLVRRRGQEARLRCSPMKGHSHVYWYRQLPEEGLKFMVYLQKENIIDESGMPKERFSAEFPKEGPSILRIQQVVRGDSAAYFCASSPRGRATNEKLFFGSGTQLSVL.

This clonotype has only one observation. The chain is built from TRBV7-9 and TRBJ1-2; D is uncertain. V lost 4 bases and J lost 5, with 14 bases in between. CDR3 size: 14 residues. Germline assignment: CDR1 SEHNR and CDR2 FQNEAQ (reference sequence). CDR3 sequence: CASSSAPVGYGYTF. CDR3 in DNA: TGTGCCAGCAGCTCGGCTCCCGTCGGGTATGGCTACACCTTC.